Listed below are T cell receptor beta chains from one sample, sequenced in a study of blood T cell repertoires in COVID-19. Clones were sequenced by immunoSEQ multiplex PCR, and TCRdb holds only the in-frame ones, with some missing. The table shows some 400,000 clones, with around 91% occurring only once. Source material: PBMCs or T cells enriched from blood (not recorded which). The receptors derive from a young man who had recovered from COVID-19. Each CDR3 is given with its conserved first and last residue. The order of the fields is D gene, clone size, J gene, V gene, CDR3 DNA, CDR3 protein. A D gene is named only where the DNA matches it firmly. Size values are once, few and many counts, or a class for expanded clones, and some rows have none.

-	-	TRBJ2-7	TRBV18	TGTGCCAGCTCACCAAACGACATATCTACGAATAACGAGCAGTACTTC	CASSPNDISTNNEQYF
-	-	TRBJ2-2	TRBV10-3	TGTGCCATCAGTAGAACGTTGGACAGCAACACCGGGGAGCTGTTTTTT	CAISRTLDSNTGELFF
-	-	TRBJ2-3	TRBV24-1	TGTGCCACCAGTGAGTTCGGAGTCACAGATACGCAGTATTTT	CATSEFGVTDTQYF
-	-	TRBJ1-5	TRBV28	TGTGCCAGCCTTACAGGGCCTGAAAACCGCAATCAGCCCCAGCATTTT	CASLTGPENRNQPQHF
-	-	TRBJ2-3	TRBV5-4	TGTGCCAGCAGCTTAGGTGGCGGGAGAGGGGACATCACGCAGTATTTT	CASSLGGGRGDITQYF
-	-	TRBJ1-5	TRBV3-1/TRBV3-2	TGTGCCAGCAGCCAGACAATTGGGCAGCCCCAGCATTTT	CASSQTIGQPQHF
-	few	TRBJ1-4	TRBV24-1	TGTGCCACCAGTGATGGGGGGACGAATGAAAAACTGTTTTTT	CATSDGGTNEKLFF
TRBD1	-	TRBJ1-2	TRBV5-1	TGCGCCAGCAGCCTAGGGACAGGAACTGGGTATGGCTACACCTTC	CASSLGTGTGYGYTF
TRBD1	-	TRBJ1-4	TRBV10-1	TGCGCCAGCAGCGGGACAGGGCGAGAAAAACTGTTTTTT	CASSGTGREKLFF
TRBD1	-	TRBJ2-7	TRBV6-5	TGTGCCAGTTCTCGGGACAGGGGCCACGAGCAGTACTTC	CASSRDRGHEQYF
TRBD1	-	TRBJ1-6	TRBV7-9	TGTGCCAGCAGCGTCGACAGGGGTTCACCCCTCCACTTT	CASSVDRGSPLHF
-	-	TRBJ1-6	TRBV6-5	TGTGCCAGCAGTTACTCTGGGGGCGCGGGTTCACCCCTCCACTTT	CASSYSGGAGSPLHF
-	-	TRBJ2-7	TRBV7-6	TGTGCCAGCAGCTTAGCAGCGAGCTACGAGCAGTACTTC	CASSLAASYEQYF
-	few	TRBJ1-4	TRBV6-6	TGTGCCAGCACCCATCGACAGGCCCCCGTTGGTGAAAAACTGTTTTTT	CASTHRQAPVGEKLFF
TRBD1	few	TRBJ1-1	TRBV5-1	TGCGCCAGCAGCAAGGACAGGGTGGCTGAAGCTTTCTTT	CASSKDRVAEAFF
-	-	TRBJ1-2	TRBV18	TGTGCCAGCTCACCATCCGGGGGTACCTTTGGCACCTTC	CASSPSGGTFGTF
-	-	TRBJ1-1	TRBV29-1	TGCAGCGCCCCTACTCCAGGGGCCACTGAAGCTTTCTTT	CSAPTPGATEAFF
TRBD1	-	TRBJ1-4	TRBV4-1	TGCGCCAGCAGCCAAGATCGACGGACAGGGGGAACTAATGAAAAACTGTTTTTT	CASSQDRRTGGTNEKLFF
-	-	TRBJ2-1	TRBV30	TGTGCCTGGAGCCCAGGTGGCTCCTACAATGAGCAGTTCTTC	CAWSPGGSYNEQFF
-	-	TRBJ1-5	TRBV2	TGTGCCAGCACTGTTAGCAATCAGCCCCAGCATTTT	CASTVSNQPQHF
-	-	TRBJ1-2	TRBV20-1	TGCAGTGCACATGATAACTATGGCTACACCTTC	CSAHDNYGYTF
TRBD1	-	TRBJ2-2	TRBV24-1	TGTGCCACCAGTGATTTGCAAGCGGGACAGGGCACCGGGGAGCTGTTTTTT	CATSDLQAGQGTGELFF
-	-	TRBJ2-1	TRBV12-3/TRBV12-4	TGTGCCAGCAAGATTGACCGGGACAATGAGCAGTTCTTC	CASKIDRDNEQFF
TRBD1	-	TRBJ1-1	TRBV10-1	TGCGCCAGCAGTGCACAGGGGGACACTGAAGCTTTCTTT	CASSAQGDTEAFF
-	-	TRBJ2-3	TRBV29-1	TGCAGCGTCGCAACGTTAGGGGTAGATACGCAGTATTTT	CSVATLGVDTQYF
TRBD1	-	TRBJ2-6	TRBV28	TGTGCCAGCAGACGGACAGGGAGCTCTGGGGCCAACGTCCTGACTTTC	CASRRTGSSGANVLTF
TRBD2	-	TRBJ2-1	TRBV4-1	TGCGCCAGCAGCCAAGGACCGGGACTACGTGAGCAGTTCTTC	CASSQGPGLREQFF
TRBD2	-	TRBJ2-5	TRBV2	TGTGCCAGCAGTGAAGGGTTTGCGGGAGGGCCGGGAGAGACCCAGTACTTC	CASSEGFAGGPGETQYF
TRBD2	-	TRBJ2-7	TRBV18	TGTGCCAGCTCGGATCGGATAGCGGGAAGGAACTACGAGCAGTACTTC	CASSDRIAGRNYEQYF
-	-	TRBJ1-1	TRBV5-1	TGCGCCAGCAGCTTGGAGGAAAGGGGGACTTTCTTT	CASSLEERGTFF
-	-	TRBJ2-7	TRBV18	TGTGCCAGCTCACCATCGAGGTCGTTCGAGCAGTACTTC	CASSPSRSFEQYF
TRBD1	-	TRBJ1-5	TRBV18	TGTGCCAGCTCGGGAGAGGACAGGGACCAGCCCCAGCATTTT	CASSGEDRDQPQHF
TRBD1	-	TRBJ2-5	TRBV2	TGTGCCAGCAGGGATTCCGGGACAGGGCAAGAGACCCAGTACTTC	CASRDSGTGQETQYF
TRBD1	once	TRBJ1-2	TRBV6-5	TGTGCCAGCAGCGTGGGACAGGGAGGGGAGGGCTACACCTTC	CASSVGQGGEGYTF
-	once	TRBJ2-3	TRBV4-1	TGCGCCAGCAGCCAGGCCCTGTTCGCATCCGTCACAGATACGCAGTATTTT	CASSQALFASVTDTQYF
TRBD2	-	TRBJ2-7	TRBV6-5	TGTGCCAGCAGTCGGGAGGCGGGGTACGAGCAGTACTTC	CASSREAGYEQYF
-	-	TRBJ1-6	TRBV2	TGTGCCAGCAGTAAGGCGGCTTATAATTCACCCCTCCACTTT	CASSKAAYNSPLHF
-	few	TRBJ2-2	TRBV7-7	TGTGCTAGCAGCTTATACGGGAGTACCGGGGAGCTGTTTTTT	CASSLYGSTGELFF
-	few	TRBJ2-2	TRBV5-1	TGCGCCAGCAGCTTGGAGTCAGGCTTCTCCGGGGAGCTGTTTTTT	CASSLESGFSGELFF
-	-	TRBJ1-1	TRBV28	TGTGCCAGCAGTATTACAGGTCGCTTTAAGATGAACACTGAAGCTTTCTTT	CASSITGRFKMNTEAFF
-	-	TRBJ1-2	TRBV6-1	TGTGCCAGCAGTGTACCTGCTGGACCGACGAGGAGGGGCTACACCTTC	CASSVPAGPTRRGYTF
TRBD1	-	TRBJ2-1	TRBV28	TGTGCCAGCACCGAACAGGGGATTGAGCAGTTCTTC	CASTEQGIEQFF
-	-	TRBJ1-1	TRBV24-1	TGTGCCACCATAGAAGCTTTCTTT	CATIEAFF
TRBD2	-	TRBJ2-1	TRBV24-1	TGTGCCACCAGTGCTGGGGACTACTCCTACAATGAGCAGTTCTTC	CATSAGDYSYNEQFF
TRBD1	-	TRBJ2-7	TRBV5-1	TGCGCCAGCTCCCTGGGGGACAGGGAAGTGGACGAGCAGTACTTC	CASSLGDREVDEQYF
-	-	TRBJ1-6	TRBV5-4	TGTGCCAGCAGCCTGGGAGTTCCCAATTCACCCCTCCACTTT	CASSLGVPNSPLHF
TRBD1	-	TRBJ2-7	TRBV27	TGTGCCAGCAGTTTACCCGGACAGGGGCAGTACTTC	CASSLPGQGQYF
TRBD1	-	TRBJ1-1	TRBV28	TGTGCCAGCAGGCCTACGGGGACAGGGGGCTGGACTGAAGCTTTCTTT	CASRPTGTGGWTEAFF
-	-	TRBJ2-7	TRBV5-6	TGTGCCAGCAGCTTGGGCGCAGGCGTCTACGAGCAGTACTTC	CASSLGAGVYEQYF
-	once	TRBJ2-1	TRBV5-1	TGCGCCAGCAGCTTGGAAGTAAGAGTCCCCCAGTTCTTC	CASSLEVRVPQFF
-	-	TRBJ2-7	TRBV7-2	TGTGCCAGCAGCCCCGTCCGAGCGTCCTACGAGCAGTACTTC	CASSPVRASYEQYF
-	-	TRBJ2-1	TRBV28	TGTGGTGCTCAACCTTCTACCTCTCGTAGTAATGAGCAGTTCTTC	CGAQPSTSRSNEQFF
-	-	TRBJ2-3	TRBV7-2	TGTGCCAGCAGCGTAAACGCGGGTGGCGCAGATACGCAGTATTTT	CASSVNAGGADTQYF